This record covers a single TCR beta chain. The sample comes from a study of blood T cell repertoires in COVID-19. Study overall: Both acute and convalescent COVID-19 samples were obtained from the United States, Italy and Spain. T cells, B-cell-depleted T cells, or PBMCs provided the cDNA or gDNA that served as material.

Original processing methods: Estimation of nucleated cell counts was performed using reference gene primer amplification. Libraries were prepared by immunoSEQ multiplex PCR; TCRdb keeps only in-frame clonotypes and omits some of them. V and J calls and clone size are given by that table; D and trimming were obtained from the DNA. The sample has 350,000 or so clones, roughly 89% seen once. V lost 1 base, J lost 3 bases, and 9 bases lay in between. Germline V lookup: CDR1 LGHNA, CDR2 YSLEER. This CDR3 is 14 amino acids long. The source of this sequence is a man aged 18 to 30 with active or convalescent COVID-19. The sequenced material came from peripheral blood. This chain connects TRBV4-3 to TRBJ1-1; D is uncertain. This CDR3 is CASSQGVRDTEAFF. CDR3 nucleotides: TGCGCCAGCAGCCAAGGGGTGAGGGACACTGAAGCTTTCTTT.